The next 21 T cell receptor beta chains were all read from a single sample in a study of a mutant IDH1 vaccine in newly diagnosed glioma. Sequencing used immunoSEQ multiplex PCR; TCRdb keeps in-frame clones, though not all of them. The sample carries 30,000 to 45,000 clones, roughly 71% recorded once. Time point indicated: week 47, end of study. Each vaccine dose was 300 ug of mutant IDH1 20-mer peptide, with topical imiquimod. No antigens are known for them. The input for sequencing was PBMCs, taken from a glioma patient whose treatment included an IDH1 peptide vaccine. All receptors derive from a middle-aged man with glioma.

The gene calls are TRBV19 and TRBJ1-1; D gene ambiguous. The ends were cut back, 3 bases at V and 3 bases at J, with 14 bases in the middle. CDR1 is LNHDA, CDR2 SQIVND, per germline (reference sequence). CDR3 length equals 15 residues. CDR3 sequence reads: CASSIWARRYTEAFF. In DNA, the CDR3 is TGTGCCAGTAGTATTTGGGCCCGGCGGTACACTGAAGCTTTCTTT.

The chain carries TRBV15 and TRBJ2-1; 8 positions agree with TRBD2. CDR1 and CDR2 from the germline V gene are LNHNV and YYDKDF (reference sequence). The length of the CDR3 is 16 residues. V trimming: 2 bases; J trimming: 3 bases; junction bases outside the gene matches: 6. The CDR3 DNA reads TGTGCCACCAGCAGACAAAGCGGGAGTAGCTACAATGAGCAGTTCTTC. Its translation: CATSRQSGSSYNEQFF.

This chain links TRBV6-5 with TRBJ1-1; D may be TRBD1 (5 bases). Trimming pared 4 bases from V and 0 bases from J, leaving 12 bases between. The CDR3 sequence is 15 residues long. From germline, CDR1 is MNHEY and CDR2 SVGAGI. This CDR3 is CASSSTGLLNTEAFF. For the CDR3, the DNA is TGTGCCAGCAGTTCGACGGGACTCCTGAACACTGAAGCTTTCTTT.

V is TRBV29-1 and J is TRBJ2-5; tentatively, D is TRBD1 (6 bases). The J call is doubtful: the DNA matches TRBJ2-7 better. The germline CDR1 and CDR2 sequences are SQVTM and ANQGSEA. The CDR3 is made up of 14 amino acids. CDR3 sequence: CSARTSTGSYEQYF. Written as DNA, the CDR3 is TGCAGCGCCCGAACATCGACAGGCTCCTACGAGCAGTACTTC.

V usage is TRBV5-4 and J usage is TRBJ2-2; the match to TRBD1 covers 10 bases. Germline CDR1 and CDR2: SGHNT and YYREEE (reference sequence). This CDR3 comprises 15 residues. The V and J ends lost 5 bases and 5 bases, in that order; junction bases with no gene match: 6. The CDR3 here is CASSSGTGVTGELFF. The CDR3 region has the DNA TGTGCCAGCAGTTCCGGGACAGGGGTAACCGGGGAGCTGTTTTTT. Combining the CDR3 with reference TRBV5-4 and TRBJ2-2 gives the whole variable domain ETGVTQSPTHLIKTRGQQVTLRCSSQSGHNTVSWYQQALGQGPQFIFQYYREEENGRGNFPPRFSGLQFPNYSSELNVNALELDDSALYLCASSSGTGVTGELFFGEGSRLTVL.

This clone is a singleton in its sample. V gene TRBV6-1 combines with J gene TRBJ2-7, with 8 positions matching TRBD1. This CDR3 contains 13 residues. V lost 6 bases and J lost 3; bases outside the gene matches: 4. The V gene's germline CDR1 is MNHNS and CDR2 SASEGT. The CDR3 region has the DNA TGTGCCAGCAGACCGGACAGGGACTACGAGCAGTACTTC. This encodes CASRPDRDYEQYF.

CDR3 in DNA: TGTGCCAGCAGCGTAGTCGGGGGCGGTTCTGGGGCCAACGTCCTGACTTTC. Protein sequence: CASSVVGGGSGANVLTF. The rearrangement links TRBV9 to TRBJ2-6, with D possibly called TRBD1 or TRBD2 (6 bases each). Germline lookup yields CDR1 SGDLS and CDR2 YYNGEE. V lost 0 bases and J 1 base, leaving 11 bases between the germline ends. This CDR3 spans 17 amino acids.

This clone has just one count. This rearrangement joins TRBV6-5 to TRBJ2-7; possible D gene TRBD2, 5 bases. Trimming cost V 2 bases and J 5 bases, with 7 bases left between them. CDR3 size: 12 residues. Per germline, CDR1 MNHEY and CDR2 SVGAGI. DNA of the CDR3: TGTGCCAGCAGTTACACGGGGAACGAGCAGTACTTC. Translating gives CASSYTGNEQYF.

The genes are TRBV7-9 and TRBJ1-4; 9 nucleotides agree with TRBD1. With 4 bases clipped from V and 4 bases from J, the junction kept 1 base outside the gene matches. This CDR3 has 14 residues. Germline values: CDR1 SEHNR, CDR2 FQNEAQ (reference sequence). CDR3 coding DNA: TGTGCCAGCAGCTGGACAGGGGTTAATGAAAAACTGTTTTTT. Amino acids: CASSWTGVNEKLFF.

The chain is built from TRBV9 and TRBJ2-3; D is unresolved. Germline-derived CDR1 and CDR2 are SGDLS and YYNGEE. The CDR3 spans 13 residues. The V end was cut by 3 bases, the J end by 2 bases, with 7 bases between. The CDR3 DNA is TGTGCCAGCAGCGGTCGCCTCACAGATACGCAGTATTTT. Translated, it gives CASSGRLTDTQYF.

The V gene is TRBV14, the J gene TRBJ1-1; D is ambiguous. Germline CDR1 and CDR2: SGHDN and FVKESK. The CDR3 is made up of 14 amino acids. V was trimmed by 3 bases and J by 7 bases, leaving 15 bases between them. CDR3 coding DNA: TGTGCCAGCAGCCAGAGAGGGATCCCCTTTGAAGCTTTCTTT. The encoded protein is CASSQRGIPFEAFF.

The chain links TRBV19 to TRBJ2-3; TRBD1 matches 8 bases. V lost 4 bases and J lost 3; bases outside the gene matches: 15. CDR1 LNHDA and CDR2 SQIVND come from the germline V gene (reference sequence). This CDR3 has 18 residues. In DNA, the CDR3 is TGTGCCAGTAGTACCCCCCTCCGGGCAGGGGGCGGAACAGATACGCAGTATTTT. This gives the protein CASSTPLRAGGGTDTQYF. Using reference TRBV19 and TRBJ2-3 for the parts outside the CDR3, the full variable domain is DGGITQSPKYLFRKEGQNVTLSCEQNLNHDAMYWYRQDPGQGLRLIYYSQIVNDFQKGDIAEGYSVSREKKESFPLTVTSAQKNPTAFYLCASSTPLRAGGGTDTQYFGPGTRLTVL.

The J gene is TRBJ2-2, the V gene TRBV5-4; 7 bases match TRBD1. The CDR3 runs 14 residues. CDR1 SGHNT and CDR2 YYREEE come from the germline V gene (reference sequence). V gave up 4 bases and J gave up 7 bases; unmatched junction bases: 7. CDR3 sequence: CASSRRQGGGELFF. CDR3 coding DNA: TGTGCCAGCAGCAGAAGACAGGGCGGCGGGGAGCTGTTTTTT.

A single count supports this clone. The chain carries TRBV6-5 and TRBJ2-6; 7 nucleotides line up with TRBD1. Germline lookup yields CDR1 MNHEY and CDR2 SVGAGI. The CDR3 spans 15 residues. Trimming at V came to 5 bases and at J to 2 bases, leaving 3 bases not matched to a gene. The CDR3 reads CASSGGQAGANVLTF. DNA of the CDR3: TGTGCCAGCAGTGGAGGACAGGCTGGGGCCAACGTCCTGACTTTC.

V gene TRBV29-1 combines with J gene TRBJ1-2, with TRBD1 matching over 7 bases. The CDR3 totals 14 residues. Trimming at V came to 6 bases and at J to 3 bases, leaving 10 bases not matched to a gene. The germline gives CDR1 SQVTM, CDR2 ANQGSEA. CDR3 in DNA: TGCAGCGTCCGTCGTGGGCAGGGGGACTATGGCTACACCTTC. Encoded protein: CSVRRGQGDYGYTF.

Only a few counts were recorded for this clone. Its ends do not fully match the called genes, so a read error is possible. The chain is built from TRBV6-5 and TRBJ2-1; 14 bases align to TRBD2. CDR3 size: 16 residues. Germline V gene sequence: CDR1 MNHEY, CDR2 SVGAGI. Written as DNA, the CDR3 is TGTGCCAGCAGTTACGCCTTGACTAGCGGGAGGGCCGGGTTGGTCTTC. Translation gives CASSYALTSGRAGLVF.

V gene TRBV4-2 combines with J gene TRBJ2-3; 10 nucleotides line up with TRBD2. Germline V lookup: CDR1 LGHNA, CDR2 YNFKEQ. The CDR3 consists of 16 residues. V was pared by 0 bases and J by 2 bases, with 2 bases of the junction left unmatched. This CDR3 is CASSQEGTSDTDTQYF. For the CDR3, the DNA is TGTGCCAGCAGCCAAGAGGGGACTAGCGACACAGATACGCAGTATTTT.

The chain links TRBV4-1 to TRBJ1-5; weak D call: TRBD1 (5 bases). The CDR3 contains 16 residues. V was shortened by 1 base and J by 11 bases, with 21 bases between the two germline ends. The germline gives CDR1 MGHRA, CDR2 YSYEKL. CDR3 sequence reads: CASSQGPIGGAGAQHF. Here the CDR3 DNA reads TGCGCCAGCAGCCAAGGTCCGATCGGTGGGGCCGGGGCCCAGCATTTT.

The chain recombines TRBV12-5 with TRBJ2-3, with D unresolved. This CDR3 has 13 amino acids. Germline-derived CDR1 and CDR2 are LGHNT and FRNRAP. V was trimmed by 4 bases and J by 2 bases, leaving 7 bases between them. As DNA, the CDR3 is TGTGCTAGTGGTTCCCTTAACACAGATACGCAGTATTTT. It encodes CASGSLNTDTQYF.

The chain couples TRBV5-5 to TRBJ2-1, with TRBD2 as a possible D gene (6 bases). Trimming pared 4 bases from V and 4 bases from J, leaving 9 bases between. CDR3 size: 13 residues. Looked up from germline, CDR1 is SGHKS and CDR2 is YYEKEE (reference sequence). The CDR3 DNA sequence: TGTGCCAGCAGCAGGGACTTATACAATGAGCAGTTCTTC. Translating gives CASSRDLYNEQFF.

The rearrangement joins TRBV20-1 to TRBJ2-7, with unresolved D. The CDR3 covers 11 residues. The germline V and J ends were trimmed by 6 bases and 4 bases, with 10 bases remaining between them. Germline V gene sequence: CDR1 DFQATT, CDR2 SNEGSKA (reference sequence). CDR3 DNA: TGCAGTGCGCTCAGTGGTTACGAGCAGTACTTC. Amino acid sequence: CSALSGYEQYF.